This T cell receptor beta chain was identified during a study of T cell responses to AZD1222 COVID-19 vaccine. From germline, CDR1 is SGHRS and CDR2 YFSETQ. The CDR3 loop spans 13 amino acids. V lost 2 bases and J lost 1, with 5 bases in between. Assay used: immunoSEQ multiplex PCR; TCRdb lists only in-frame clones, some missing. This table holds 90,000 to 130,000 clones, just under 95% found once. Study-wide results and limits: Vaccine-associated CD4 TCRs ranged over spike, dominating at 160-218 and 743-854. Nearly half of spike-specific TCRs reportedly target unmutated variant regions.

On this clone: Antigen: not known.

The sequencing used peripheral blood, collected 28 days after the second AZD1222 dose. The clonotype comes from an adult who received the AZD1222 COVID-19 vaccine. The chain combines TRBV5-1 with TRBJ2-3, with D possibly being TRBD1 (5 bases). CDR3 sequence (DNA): TGCGCCAGCAGCTTACAGGGCACAGATACGCAGTATTTT. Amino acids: CASSLQGTDTQYF.